This TCR beta chain is drawn from a study of T cells in Graves' hyperthyroidism and ophthalmopathy. From RNA transcripts, TCR beta CDR3 regions were amplified. When the TCR CDR3 underwent first-round RT-PCR, the HTBI primer set was used. TCRdb itself ran the multiplex PCR reads through MiXCR, one entry per CDR3 protein. This table has approximately 400,000 distinct CDR3 sequences, more than 14% appearing once. This clonotype was seen many times. V was shortened by 0 bases and J by 3 bases, with 10 bases between the two germline ends. There are 14 residues in the CDR3. CDR1 SGHRS and CDR2 YFSETQ come from the germline V gene.

The J gene is TRBJ2-7, the V gene TRBV5-1; D remains ambiguous. The sample was blood. This clonotype was obtained from a woman between 25 and 40 years old with Graves' ophthalmopathy. CDR3 nucleotide sequence: TGCGCCAGCAGCTTGGCGACTGAAAACTACGAGCAGTACTTC. This encodes CASSLATENYEQYF.